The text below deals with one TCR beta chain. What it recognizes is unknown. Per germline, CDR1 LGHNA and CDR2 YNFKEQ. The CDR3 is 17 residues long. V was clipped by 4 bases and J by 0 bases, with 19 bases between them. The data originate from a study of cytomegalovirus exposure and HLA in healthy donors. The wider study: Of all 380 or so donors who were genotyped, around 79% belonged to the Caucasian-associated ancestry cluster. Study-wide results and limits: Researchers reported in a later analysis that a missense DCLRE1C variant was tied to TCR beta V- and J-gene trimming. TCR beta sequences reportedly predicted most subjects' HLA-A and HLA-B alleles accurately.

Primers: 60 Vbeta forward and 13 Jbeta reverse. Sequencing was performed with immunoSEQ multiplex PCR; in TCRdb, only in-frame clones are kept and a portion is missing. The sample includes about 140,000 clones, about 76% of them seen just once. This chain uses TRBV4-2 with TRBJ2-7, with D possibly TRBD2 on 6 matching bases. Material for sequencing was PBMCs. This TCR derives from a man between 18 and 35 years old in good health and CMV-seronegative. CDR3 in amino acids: CASSLDIAEASSYEQYF. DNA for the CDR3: TGTGCCAGCAGCCTAGATATAGCGGAAGCGAGCTCCTACGAGCAGTACTTC.